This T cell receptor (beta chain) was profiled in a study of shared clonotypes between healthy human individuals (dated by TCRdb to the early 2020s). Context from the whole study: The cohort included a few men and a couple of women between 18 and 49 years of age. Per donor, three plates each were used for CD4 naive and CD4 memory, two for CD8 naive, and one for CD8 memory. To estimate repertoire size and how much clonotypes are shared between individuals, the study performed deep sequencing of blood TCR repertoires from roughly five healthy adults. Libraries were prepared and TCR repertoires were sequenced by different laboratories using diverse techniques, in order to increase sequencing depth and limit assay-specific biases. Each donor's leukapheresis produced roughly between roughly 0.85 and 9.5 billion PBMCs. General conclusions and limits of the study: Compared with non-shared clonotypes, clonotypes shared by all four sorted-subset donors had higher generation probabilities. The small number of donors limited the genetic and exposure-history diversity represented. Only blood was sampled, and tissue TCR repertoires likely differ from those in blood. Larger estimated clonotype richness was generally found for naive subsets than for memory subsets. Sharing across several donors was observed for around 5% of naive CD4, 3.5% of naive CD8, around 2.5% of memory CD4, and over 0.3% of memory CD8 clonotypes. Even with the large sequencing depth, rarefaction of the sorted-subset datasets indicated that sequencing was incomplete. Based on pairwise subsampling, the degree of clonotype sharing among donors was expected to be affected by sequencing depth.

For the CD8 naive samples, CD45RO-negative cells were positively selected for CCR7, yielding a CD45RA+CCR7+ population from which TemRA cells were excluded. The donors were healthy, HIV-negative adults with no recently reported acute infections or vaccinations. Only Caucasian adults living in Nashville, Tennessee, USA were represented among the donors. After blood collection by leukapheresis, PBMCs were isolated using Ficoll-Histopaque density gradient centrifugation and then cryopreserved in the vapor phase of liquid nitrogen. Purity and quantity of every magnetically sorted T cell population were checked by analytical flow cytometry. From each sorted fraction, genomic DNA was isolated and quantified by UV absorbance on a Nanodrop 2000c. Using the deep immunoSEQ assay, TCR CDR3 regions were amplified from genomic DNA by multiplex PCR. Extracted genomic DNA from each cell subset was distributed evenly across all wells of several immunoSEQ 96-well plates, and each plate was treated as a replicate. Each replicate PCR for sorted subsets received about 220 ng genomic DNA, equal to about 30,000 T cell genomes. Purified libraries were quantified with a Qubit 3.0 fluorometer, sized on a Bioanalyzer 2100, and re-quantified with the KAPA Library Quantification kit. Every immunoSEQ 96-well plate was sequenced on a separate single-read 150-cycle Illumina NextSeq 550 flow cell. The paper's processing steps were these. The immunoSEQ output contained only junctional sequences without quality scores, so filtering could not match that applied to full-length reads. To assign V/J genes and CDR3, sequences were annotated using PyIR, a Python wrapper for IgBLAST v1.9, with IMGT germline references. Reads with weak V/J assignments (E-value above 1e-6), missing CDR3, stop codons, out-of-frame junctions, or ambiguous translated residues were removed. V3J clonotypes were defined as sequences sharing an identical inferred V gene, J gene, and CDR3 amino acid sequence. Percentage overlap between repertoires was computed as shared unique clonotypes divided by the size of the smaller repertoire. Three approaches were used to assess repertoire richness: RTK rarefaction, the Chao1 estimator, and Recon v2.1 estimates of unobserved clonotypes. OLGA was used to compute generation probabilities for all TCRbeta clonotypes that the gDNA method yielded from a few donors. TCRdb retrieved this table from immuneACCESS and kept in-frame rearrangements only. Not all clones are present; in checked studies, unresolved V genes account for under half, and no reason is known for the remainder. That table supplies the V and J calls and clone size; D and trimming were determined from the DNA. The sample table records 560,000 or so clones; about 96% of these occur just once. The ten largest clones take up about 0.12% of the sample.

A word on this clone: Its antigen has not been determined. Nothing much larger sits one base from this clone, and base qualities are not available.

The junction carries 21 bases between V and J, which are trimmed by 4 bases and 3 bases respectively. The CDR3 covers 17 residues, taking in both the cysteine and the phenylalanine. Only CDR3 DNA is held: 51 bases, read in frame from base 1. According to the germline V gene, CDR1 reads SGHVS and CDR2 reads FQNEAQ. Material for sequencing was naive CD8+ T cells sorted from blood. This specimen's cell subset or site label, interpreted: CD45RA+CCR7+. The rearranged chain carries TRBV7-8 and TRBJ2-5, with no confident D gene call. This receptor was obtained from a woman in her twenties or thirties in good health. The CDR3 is CASSSLGGVEMKETQYF. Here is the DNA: TGTGCCAGCAGCTCCCTGGGTGGGGTGGAGATGAAAGAGACCCAGTACTTC.